The 31 T cell receptor beta chains below all came from one sample that was sequenced in a study of cytomegalovirus exposure and HLA in healthy donors (dated by TCRdb to the late 2010s). Library method: the immunoSEQ multiplex PCR assay. The multiplex PCR relied on a mix of 60 forward primers for TCR Vbeta segments and 13 reverse primers for TCR Jbeta segments. Imported from immuneACCESS, the table was reduced by TCRdb to in-frame sequences with V and J called. These copies leave out some clones; in studies compared against another copy, an unresolved V gene accounts for under half, and the cause of the remainder is not known. The table for this sample records approximately 77,000 clones. The top ten constitute approximately 4.6% of the sample. The sequenced sample was PBMCs. The source of these receptors is a man aged 25 to 40 in good health and CMV-seronegative.

This chain uses TRBV27 with TRBJ2-1, with TRBD2 matching over 9 bases. The CDR3 is made up of 14 amino acids. Germline trimming cut 3 bases from V and 6 bases from J; bases unmatched to any gene: 3. Germline CDR1 and CDR2: MNHEY and SMNVEV (reference sequence). CDR3 DNA: TGTGCCAGCAGTTTTCAACTAGCGGGCAATGAGCAGTTCTTC. It encodes CASSFQLAGNEQFF.

The chain has TRBV6-1 and TRBJ1-5; the D is unclear. V lost 5 bases to trimming and J lost 0 bases, with 8 bases between them. Germline V gives CDR1 MNHNS, CDR2 SASEGT. The CDR3 totals 14 residues. CDR3 DNA sequence: TGTGCCAGCAGTACATACTATAGCAATCAGCCCCAGCATTTT. Translating gives CASSTYYSNQPQHF.

The V call is TRBV15, the J call TRBJ1-1, with 9 positions matching TRBD1. This CDR3 region has 13 residues. With 7 bases clipped from V and 6 bases from J, the junction kept 6 bases outside the gene matches. Germline loops: CDR1 LNHNV, CDR2 YYDKDF (reference sequence). CDR3 protein: CATTWDRAAEAFF. CDR3 coding DNA: TGTGCCACCACCTGGGACAGGGCGGCTGAAGCTTTCTTT.

The rearrangement uses TRBV7-9 and TRBJ1-5; 10 bases align to TRBD1. The CDR3 runs 17 residues. J was trimmed by 2 bases and V by 4 bases; bases with no gene match: 8. Per the germline V gene, CDR1 is SEHNR and CDR2 is FQNEAQ (reference sequence). In DNA, the CDR3 is TGTGCCAGCAGCTCCGACAGGGGGCATTGGGGCAATCAGCCCCAGCATTTT. This gives the protein CASSSDRGHWGNQPQHF.

The J gene is TRBJ1-4, the V gene TRBV5-1, with D possibly being TRBD1 (5 bases). CDR1 SGHRS and CDR2 YFSETQ come from the germline V gene. Trimming removed 2 bases from V and 0 bases from J, with 8 bases in between. This CDR3 has 15 residues. The CDR3 loop reads CASSLGGATNEKLFF. DNA of the CDR3: TGCGCCAGCAGCTTAGGAGGGGCAACTAATGAAAAACTGTTTTTT.

V usage is TRBV20-1 and J usage is TRBJ1-3, with D perhaps TRBD1 (6 bases). Germline CDR1 reads DFQATT; CDR2 reads SNEGSKA (reference sequence). V lost 6 bases, J lost 13 bases, and 13 bases lay in between. This CDR3 region has 10 residues. The CDR3 protein is CSAWGDRIYF. The CDR3 coding sequence is TGCAGTGCCTGGGGAGACAGGATATATTTT.

J is TRBJ1-1 and V is TRBV6-6; the match to TRBD1 covers 8 bases. V lost 2 bases and J lost 1; bases outside the gene matches: 3. Germline V CDR1 and CDR2: MNHNY, SVGAGI (reference sequence). The CDR3 contains 15 residues. The CDR3 loop is CASSYTGTGNTEAFF. CDR3 in DNA: TGTGCCAGCAGTTACACCGGGACAGGGAACACTGAAGCTTTCTTT.

This rearrangement joins TRBV19 to TRBJ1-5, with TRBD1 matching 7 bases. Trimming took 8 bases from V and 1 from J; bases not matched to a gene: 8. The CDR3 runs 15 residues. Per the germline V gene, CDR1 is LNHDA and CDR2 is SQIVND (reference sequence). The CDR3 loop reads CASSDRAVSNQPQHF. The CDR3, as DNA: TGTGCCAGTTCCGACAGGGCGGTGAGCAATCAGCCCCAGCATTTT. Combining the CDR3 with reference TRBV19 and TRBJ1-5 gives the whole variable domain DGGITQSPKYLFRKEGQNVTLSCEQNLNHDAMYWYRQDPGQGLRLIYYSQIVNDFQKGDIAEGYSVSREKKESFPLTVTSAQKNPTAFYLCASSDRAVSNQPQHFGDGTRLSIL.

The chain carries TRBV7-8 and TRBJ2-3, with 9 bases identical to TRBD2. CDR3 size: 14 residues. Per the germline V gene, CDR1 is SGHVS and CDR2 is FQNEAQ. Trimming removed 3 bases from V and 4 bases from J; junction bases left unmatched: 2. CDR3 in DNA: TGTGCCAGCAGCTTCGGACTAGCGCCAGATACGCAGTATTTT. Translated, it gives CASSFGLAPDTQYF. Together with reference TRBV7-8 and TRBJ2-3, the CDR3 gives the full variable domain: GAGVSQSPRYKVAKRGQDVALRCDPISGHVSLFWYQQALGQGPEFLTYFQNEAQLDKSGLPSDRFFAERPEGSVSTLKIQRTQQEDSAVYLCASSFGLAPDTQYFGPGTRLTVL.

This rearrangement joins TRBV30 to TRBJ2-7; 7 bases are a match to TRBD2. CDR3 length: 14 residues. V lost 3 bases and J lost 0; bases outside the gene matches: 5. The germline CDR1 and CDR2 sequences are GTSNPN and SVGIG (reference sequence). The CDR3 sequence: CAWSGRPYSYEQYF. CDR3 DNA sequence: TGTGCCTGGAGCGGGAGGCCCTACTCCTACGAGCAGTACTTC.

V usage is TRBV4-1 and J usage is TRBJ1-2, with unresolved D. Trimming stripped 1 base from V and 1 base from J, with 10 bases between. CDR1 is MGHRA, CDR2 YSYEKL, per germline. The CDR3 length is 15 residues. The CDR3 DNA follows: TGCGCCAGCAGCCAAGTGCGCGGTTATAACTATGGCTACACCTTC. Encoded protein: CASSQVRGYNYGYTF.

The chain recombines TRBV5-1 with TRBJ2-1; TRBD2 is a possible D gene (6 bases). Trimming left V 7 bases short and J 3 bases short, with 17 bases between. CDR1 and CDR2 from the germline V gene are SGHRS and YFSETQ. CDR3 length: 15 residues. The CDR3 spells CASHTGTGRYNEQFF. The CDR3 nucleotides read TGCGCCAGCCACACCGGGACTGGTCGCTACAATGAGCAGTTCTTC.

This chain uses TRBV6-1 with TRBJ1-1; the match to TRBD1 covers 9 bases. V shed 6 bases, J shed 2 bases, and the junction held 13 bases outside the gene matches. Germline loops: CDR1 MNHNS, CDR2 SASEGT. This CDR3 spans 17 amino acids. The CDR3 sequence is CASRENRGLMGNTEAFF. CDR3 nucleotides: TGTGCCAGCAGGGAAAACAGGGGGCTCATGGGAAACACTGAAGCTTTCTTT.

The genes are TRBV29-1 and TRBJ2-3, with a possible D match to TRBD2 (7 bases). CDR3 length: 16 residues. V was trimmed by 4 bases and J by 4 bases, leaving 21 bases between them. Per the germline V gene, CDR1 is SQVTM and CDR2 is ANQGSEA. CDR3 nucleotide sequence: TGCAGCGTTGTGGGGGCATTAGGCGGGGGCCCAGATACGCAGTATTTT. It translates to CSVVGALGGGPDTQYF.

The J gene is TRBJ1-6, the V gene TRBV30; D is ambiguous. The CDR3 sequence is 13 residues long. Germline CDR1 reads GTSNPN; CDR2 reads SVGIG (reference sequence). Trimming cost V 0 bases and J 5 bases, with 5 bases left between them. The CDR3 reads CAWSVLDNSPLHF. Here the CDR3 DNA reads TGTGCCTGGAGTGTACTGGATAATTCACCCCTCCACTTT.

V and J are TRBV4-1 and TRBJ2-7, with D possibly being TRBD2 (6 bases). This CDR3 spans 15 amino acids. Trimming took off 1 base at V and 0 bases at J, with 10 bases between the two ends. Germline CDR1 MGHRA, CDR2 YSYEKL. The DNA of the CDR3 is TGCGCCAGCAGCCAAGCCGGGACTTCCTCCTACGAGCAGTACTTC. Translated, it gives CASSQAGTSSYEQYF.

This sequence joins TRBV5-1 and TRBJ2-3; unclear D gene. CDR1 is SGHRS and CDR2 is YFSETQ in the germline V gene. V was clipped by 1 base and J by 4 bases, with 10 bases between them. The CDR3 length is 14 residues. DNA of the CDR3: TGCGCCAGCAGCTTGAGAAGTCTACCAGATACGCAGTATTTT. Translating gives CASSLRSLPDTQYF.

This chain joins TRBV29-1 and TRBJ1-1, with TRBD1 identical over 7 bases. Germline V CDR1 and CDR2: SQVTM, ANQGSEA. The junction had 10 bases not matched to a gene; V was cut back by 6 bases and J by 6 bases. The CDR3 is 13 amino acids. This chain's CDR3 is CSVDSTGVAEAFF. In nucleotides, the CDR3 is TGCAGCGTCGATAGTACAGGGGTTGCTGAAGCTTTCTTT. Using reference TRBV29-1 and TRBJ1-1 for the parts outside the CDR3, the full variable domain is SAVISQKPSRDICQRGTSLTIQCQVDSQVTMMFWYRQQPGQSLTLIATANQGSEATYESGFVIDKFPISRPNLTFSTLTVSNMSPEDSSIYLCSVDSTGVAEAFFGQGTRLTVV.

This chain uses TRBV6-6 with TRBJ1-5; D not certain. This CDR3 comprises 12 residues. The ends were cut back, 6 bases at V and 8 bases at J, with 11 bases in the middle. The germline V gene has CDR1 MNHNY and CDR2 SVGAGI (reference sequence). In nucleotides, the CDR3 is TGTGCCAGCAGAACGATCGGTGAGCCCCAGCATTTT. Translation: CASRTIGEPQHF.

The rearrangement joins TRBV23-1 to TRBJ1-2, with 7 positions matching TRBD1. TRBV23-1 is reported as an ORF; its role is uncertain. The CDR3 totals 15 residues. V was clipped by 3 bases and J by 2 bases; unmatched bases: 6. CDR3 nucleotide sequence: TGCGCCAGCAGTCACCTGAGGGGGCCCAACTATGGCTACACCTTC. Translating it yields CASSHLRGPNYGYTF.

The chain has TRBV5-1 and TRBJ2-1; TRBD2 is a possible D gene (6 bases). The CDR3 extends over 15 amino acids. Germline V lookup: CDR1 SGHRS, CDR2 YFSETQ. V lost 4 bases and J 0 bases, leaving 11 bases between the germline ends. The CDR3 protein is CASSETSGSYNEQFF. DNA for the CDR3: TGCGCCAGCAGCGAGACTAGTGGCTCCTACAATGAGCAGTTCTTC.

This chain connects TRBV6-5 to TRBJ2-7; TRBD2 aligns across 10 bases. CDR1 is MNHEY and CDR2 is SVGAGI in the germline V gene. J was trimmed by 7 bases and V by 7 bases; bases with no gene match: 13. This CDR3 contains 15 residues. This chain's CDR3 is CASTHYSGRAREQYF. CDR3 DNA: TGTGCCAGCACCCACTACAGCGGGAGGGCAAGGGAGCAGTACTTC.

This sequence joins TRBV7-9 and TRBJ1-2, with D perhaps TRBD1 (6 bases). The CDR3 has 15 residues. The germline V and J ends were trimmed by 5 bases and 3 bases, with 16 bases remaining between them. The germline CDR1 and CDR2 sequences are SEHNR and FQNEAQ (reference sequence). CDR3 region: CASSRLYRVHYGYTF. CDR3 DNA sequence: TGTGCCAGCAGCCGGTTGTACAGGGTTCACTATGGCTACACCTTC.

V is TRBV6-4 and J is TRBJ2-7, with 11 bases matching TRBD1. CDR1 and CDR2 from the germline V gene are MRHNA and SNTAGT. V gave up 6 bases and J gave up 5 bases; unmatched junction bases: 12. The CDR3 spans 16 residues. CDR3 sequence reads: CASRPGQGDFSDEQYF. The CDR3 DNA is TGTGCCAGCAGGCCGGGACAGGGGGATTTTTCGGACGAGCAGTACTTC.

The V gene is TRBV10-3, the J gene TRBJ2-5; the match to TRBD1 covers 7 bases. In germline, CDR1 is ENHRY, CDR2 SYGVKD. The CDR3 has 12 residues. Losses at the gene ends were 10 bases for V and 3 bases for J; bases not matched to a gene: 5. CDR3 residues: CATGDREETQYF. The CDR3 coding sequence is TGTGCCACTGGAGACAGGGAAGAGACCCAGTACTTC.

The chain couples TRBV30 to TRBJ1-5, with 7 bases matching TRBD1. CDR1 and CDR2 (germline): GTSNPN, SVGIG (reference sequence). The junction had 12 bases not matched to a gene; V was cut back by 4 bases and J by 0 bases. The CDR3 loop spans 17 amino acids. The CDR3 DNA reads TGTGCCTGGACCTGCCCAACCGGGACAGATAGCAATCAGCCCCAGCATTTT. This gives the protein CAWTCPTGTDSNQPQHF.

V is TRBV19 and J is TRBJ2-7, with a tentative D call TRBD1 (5 bases). The germline gives CDR1 LNHDA, CDR2 SQIVND (reference sequence). This CDR3 comprises 14 residues. Trimming took off 3 bases at V and 2 bases at J, with 11 bases between the two ends. CDR3 amino acids: CASSIRTQPYEQYF. CDR3 bases: TGTGCCAGTAGTATTCGGACACAACCCTACGAGCAGTACTTC.

V gene TRBV9 combines with J gene TRBJ1-1, with 7 bases lining up with TRBD1. CDR1 SGDLS and CDR2 YYNGEE come from the germline V gene. Trimming at V came to 0 bases and at J to 3 bases, leaving 2 bases not matched to a gene. This CDR3 is 14 amino acids long. The CDR3 loop is CASSVGGQDTEAFF. DNA of the CDR3: TGTGCCAGCAGCGTAGGAGGACAGGACACTGAAGCTTTCTTT.

The V and J genes are TRBV10-3 and TRBJ1-4; 7 nucleotides align to TRBD1. This CDR3 has 15 amino acids. With 5 bases clipped from V and 5 bases from J, the junction kept 8 bases outside the gene matches. Germline V CDR1 and CDR2: ENHRY, SYGVKD. The CDR3: CAISSNQGQNEKLFF. Here the CDR3 DNA reads TGTGCCATCAGTTCAAACCAGGGACAGAATGAAAAACTGTTTTTT.

This chain connects TRBV2 to TRBJ1-3; D uncertain. The CDR3 has 16 residues. The germline CDR1 and CDR2 sequences are SNHLY and FYNNEI. V shed 1 base and J shed 2 bases, with 12 bases lying between them. CDR3 DNA sequence: TGTGCCAGCAGTGAAGTTGGCAGGAAACCTGGAAACACCATATATTTT. It encodes CASSEVGRKPGNTIYF.

The rearrangement joins TRBV25-1 to TRBJ2-1; D perhaps matches TRBD2 (6 bases). Trimming left V 4 bases short and J 2 bases short, with 18 bases between. This CDR3 spans 17 amino acids. Germline V gene lookup returns CDR1 MGHDK and CDR2 SYGVNS. CDR3 nucleotides: TGTGCCAGCAGTGCCCTCCTGGGGCGGGACGCCTACAATGAGCAGTTCTTC. Its protein is CASSALLGRDAYNEQFF.